The present T cell receptor (beta chain) was sequenced within a study of blood T cells in healthy people across ages. A sample-barcoded 5' primer and a J-beta primer mix were used in a second PCR of about 7 to 12 cycles. TCRdb processed the 5' RACE reads anew with MiXCR; each CDR3 protein has one entry. The sample holds 1.4 million or so distinct CDR3 sequences, 35% to 45% seen once. Germline V gives CDR1 SGHAT, CDR2 FQDESV (reference sequence). The CDR3 loop spans 16 amino acids. This clonotype was picked up one time. This rearrangement joins TRBV11-1 to TRBJ2-7; 8 bases fit TRBD1. The end of the DNA is better explained by TRBJ2-5, so the J call may be wrong. This sequence originates from a woman aged 18-30 years in good health. The sequenced sample consisted of blood. CDR3 nucleotides: TGTGCCAGCAGCTTGAGGACAGGGACCCAGCGAGAGACCCAGTACTTC. This codes for CASSLRTGTQRETQYF.